There are a few counts of the clone carrying this T cell receptor beta chain. The CDR3 runs to 11 residues. Germline V gives CDR1 LNHDA, CDR2 SQIVND (reference sequence). Trimming cost V 7 bases and J 4 bases, with 7 bases left between them. The data were obtained in a study of patients and donors after allogeneic stem cell transplantation. TCRdb ran MiXCR on the RT-PCR reads and lists one entry per CDR3 protein. The data contain approximately 160,000 distinct CDR3 sequences, 20% to 25% of them singletons. The receptor's source is a human donor who was either an allogeneic HSCT recipient or a stem cell or donor lymphocyte infusion donor (not recorded which). It is not recorded whose cells these are; they may come from a transplant donor. The sequenced sample was blood, either unsorted or a sorted T cell fraction (not recorded which). The chain couples TRBV19 to TRBJ1-2; D is unresolved. CDR3 region: CASNFGYGYTF. The CDR3 DNA is TGTGCCAGTAACTTCGGCTATGGCTACACCTTC.